This passage covers 10 T cell receptor beta chains from one sample sequenced in a study of blood T cell repertoires in COVID-19. Profiled with immunoSEQ multiplex PCR; TCRdb holds only in-frame clones, not every one. The table lists just over 50,000 clones, approximately 90% of them singletons. Sample: peripheral blood. The receptor source for this set is a man in his 70s with acute or convalescent COVID-19.

This rearrangement joins TRBV7-6 to TRBJ1-1; TRBD1 is a possible D gene (5 bases). The CDR3 runs 13 residues. Trimming removed 5 bases at V and 1 base at J, with 8 bases between. Germline assignment: CDR1 SGHVS and CDR2 FNYEAQ. Written as DNA, the CDR3 is TGTGCCAGCAGCGCGACAGAGAACACTGAAGCTTTCTTT. Its protein product is CASSATENTEAFF.

V gene TRBV28 combines with J gene TRBJ2-7; TRBD2 matches 10 bases. The germline V gene has CDR1 MDHEN and CDR2 SYDVKM. There are 15 residues in the CDR3. Losses at the gene ends were 3 bases for V and 3 bases for J; bases not matched to a gene: 5. CDR3 nucleotide sequence: TGTGCCAGCAGTTTCCTTAGCGGGAGGTACTACGAGCAGTACTTC. Its translation is CASSFLSGRYYEQYF.

J is TRBJ2-7 and V is TRBV29-1, with 9 bases that match TRBD2. V gave up 1 base and J gave up 7 bases; unmatched junction bases: 8. The germline V gene has CDR1 SQVTM and CDR2 ANQGSEA. CDR3 size: 14 residues. The CDR3 loop is CSVEGLAGVGEQYF. CDR3 DNA: TGCAGCGTTGAAGGATTAGCGGGAGTGGGGGAGCAGTACTTC.

The chain links TRBV4-1 to TRBJ2-3, with 9 bases that match TRBD2. There are 18 residues in the CDR3. The V and J ends lost 2 bases and 1 base, in that order; junction bases with no gene match: 10. Per the germline V gene, CDR1 is MGHRA and CDR2 is YSYEKL. For the CDR3, the DNA is TGCGCCAGCAGCCAACACGCCTCGGGACTAGCTCGCACAGATACGCAGTATTTT. It encodes CASSQHASGLARTDTQYF.

This clone was detected once. The DNA for the CDR3 is TGTGCCAGTAGTATGGGAGGGGCTAGCTGGTCTGCCAAAAACATTCAGTACTTC. It codes for CASSMGGASWSAKNIQYF. The chain is built from TRBV19 and TRBJ2-4; 7 bases map to TRBD2. The germline V gene encodes CDR1 LNHDA and CDR2 SQIVND (reference sequence). The junction had 12 bases not matched to a gene; V was cut back by 3 bases and J by 1 base. The CDR3 has 18 residues.

V and J are TRBV5-1 and TRBJ2-1; D is undetermined. CDR1 and CDR2 from the germline V gene are SGHRS and YFSETQ. The V end lost 0 bases, the J end lost 6 bases, and 16 bases lay between the germline ends. The length of the CDR3 is 16 residues. This CDR3 reads CASSLDGNSLVNEQFF. CDR3 nucleotide sequence: TGCGCCAGCAGCTTGGACGGTAATTCTCTTGTCAATGAGCAGTTCTTC.

In its sample, this clone was seen a few times. V and J are TRBV24-1 and TRBJ2-5; a possible D gene is TRBD1 (8 bases). V lost 9 bases to trimming and J lost 5 bases, with 18 bases between them. Germline assignment: CDR1 KGHDR and CDR2 SFDVKD. CDR3 length equals 14 residues. The CDR3 nucleotides are TGTGCCACCTCGCAAGGACAGGGAGGGGAGACCCAGTACTTC. Its translation: CATSQGQGGETQYF.

The chain uses TRBV28 and TRBJ1-2; a possible D gene is TRBD1 (6 bases). Germline CDR1 is MDHEN and CDR2 is SYDVKM. Trimming left V 11 bases short and J 5 bases short, with 15 bases between. This CDR3 is built from 12 residues. CDR3 sequence reads: CAGADSSYGYTF. In nucleotides, the CDR3 is TGTGCCGGCGCGGACAGTAGTTATGGCTACACCTTC.

The genes are TRBV11-1 and TRBJ2-2; a possible D gene is TRBD2 (6 bases). The CDR3 length is 15 residues. V was trimmed by 4 bases and J by 7 bases, leaving 16 bases between them. Germline V gives CDR1 SGHAT, CDR2 FQDESV (reference sequence). CDR3 DNA: TGTGCCAGCAGCTGGGCGGCTGGCGGGGTCGGGGAGCTGTTTTTT. Its protein product is CASSWAAGGVGELFF.

The J gene is TRBJ1-4, the V gene TRBV5-5, with a tentative D call TRBD1 (6 bases). The V and J ends lost 5 bases and 0 bases respectively, with 14 bases between them. This CDR3 contains 16 residues. Germline assignment: CDR1 SGHKS and CDR2 YYEKEE (reference sequence). CDR3 residues: CASRTGNVATNEKLFF. CDR3 DNA sequence: TGTGCCAGCAGAACAGGGAATGTTGCAACTAATGAAAAACTGTTTTTT. Supplemented by reference TRBV5-5 and TRBJ1-4, the full variable domain reads DAGVTQSPTHLIKTRGQQVTLRCSPISGHKSVSWYQQVLGQGPQFIFQYYEKEERGRGNFPDRFSARQFPNYSSELNVNALLLGDSALYLCASRTGNVATNEKLFFGSGTQLSVL.